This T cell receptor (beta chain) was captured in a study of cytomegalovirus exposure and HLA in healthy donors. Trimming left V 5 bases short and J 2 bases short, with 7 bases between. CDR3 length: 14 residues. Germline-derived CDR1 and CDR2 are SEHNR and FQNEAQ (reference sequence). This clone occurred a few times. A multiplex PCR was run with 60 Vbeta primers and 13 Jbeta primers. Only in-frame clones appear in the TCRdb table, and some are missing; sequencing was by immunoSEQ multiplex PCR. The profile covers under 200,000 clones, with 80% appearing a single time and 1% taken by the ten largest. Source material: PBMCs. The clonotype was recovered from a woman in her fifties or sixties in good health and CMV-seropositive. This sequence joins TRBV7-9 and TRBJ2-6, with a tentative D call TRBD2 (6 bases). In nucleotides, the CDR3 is TGTGCCAGCAGCGGAGGGGCTGGGGCCAACGTCCTGACTTTC. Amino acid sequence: CASSGGAGANVLTF.